The 29 T cell receptor beta chains in this list originate from one sample, sequenced in a study of blood T cell repertoires in COVID-19 (TCRdb year 2020). Library construction relied on the immunoSEQ multiplex PCR assay. Drawn from immuneACCESS, this table holds only the in-frame rearrangements with V and J called that TCRdb kept. Clones are partly lost; checked studies trace under half to an unresolved V gene and leave the rest unexplained. This sample has 200,000 to 250,000 clones in its table, and approximately 80% of those were observed once. The ten largest clones add up to roughly 10% of the sample. Sequencing was performed on peripheral blood. The receptors here all came from a man aged 50-60 years with active or convalescent COVID-19.

The V gene is TRBV7-3, the J gene TRBJ2-1; 7 bases fit TRBD2. The CDR3 has 14 amino acids. With V trimmed by 4 bases and J by 9 bases, 9 bases remained unmatched. Germline CDR1 SGHTA, CDR2 FQGTGA. The chain's CDR3 is CASSSRTREGEQFF. CDR3 DNA sequence: TGTGCCAGCAGCTCGCGGACTAGGGAGGGTGAGCAGTTCTTC.

In the case of this clone: The sample contains more than one DNA sequence encoding this CDR3. The V call is TRBV25-1, the J call TRBJ1-1; TRBD1 might be the D (6 bases). V lost 1 base and J lost 1, with 7 bases in between. The CDR3 is 14 residues long. Germline V CDR1 and CDR2: MGHDK, SYGVNS. This CDR3 is CASSELGGNTEAFF. CDR3 coding DNA: TGTGCCAGCAGTGAATTAGGGGGGAACACTGAAGCTTTCTTT.

J is TRBJ2-3 and V is TRBV7-6, with 8 bases that match TRBD1. Germline V gives CDR1 SGHVS, CDR2 FNYEAQ. J was trimmed by 11 bases and V by 5 bases; bases with no gene match: 6. The CDR3 loop spans 12 amino acids. In nucleotides, the CDR3 is TGTGCCAGCAGCCTCCAGGGGGCGCGGCAGTATTTT. It yields the protein CASSLQGARQYF.

The V call is TRBV7-3, the J call TRBJ1-3; tentative D call: TRBD1 (5 bases). The V end was cut by 5 bases, the J end by 9 bases, with 11 bases between. Germline assignment: CDR1 SGHTA and CDR2 FQGTGA. The CDR3 contains 12 residues. In DNA, the CDR3 is TGTGCCAGCAGCCTGACAGTTCCCACCATATATTTT. This sequence encodes CASSLTVPTIYF.

This chain joins TRBV5-1 and TRBJ2-2; TRBD2 aligns across 8 bases. This CDR3 region has 15 residues. Germline loops: CDR1 SGHRS, CDR2 YFSETQ. Trimming removed 4 bases from V and 3 bases from J; junction bases left unmatched: 5. This CDR3 reads CASSTGGVDTGELFF. The CDR3 bases are TGCGCCAGCAGCACGGGAGGGGTGGACACCGGGGAGCTGTTTTTT. Full variable domain (missing parts from reference TRBV5-1 and TRBJ2-2): KAGVTQTPRYLIKTRGQQVTLSCSPISGHRSVSWYQQTPGQGLQFLFEYFSETQRNKGNFPGRFSGRQFSNSRSEMNVSTLELGDSALYLCASSTGGVDTGELFFGEGSRLTVL.

The genes are TRBV14 and TRBJ1-2; a weak D match, TRBD1 (5 bases). V shed 1 base and J shed 5 bases, with 14 bases lying between them. The CDR3 contains 15 residues. Germline loops: CDR1 SGHDN, CDR2 FVKESK. CDR3 amino acids: CASSQGPTALYGYTF. The CDR3 DNA sequence: TGTGCCAGCAGCCAAGGACCGACAGCCCTTTATGGCTACACCTTC.

The J gene is TRBJ1-2, the V gene TRBV4-3, with 9 bases fitting TRBD1. This CDR3 is 16 amino acids long. V lost 0 bases, J lost 2 bases, and 4 bases stayed unmatched. CDR1 LGHNA and CDR2 YSLEER come from the germline V gene. The chain's CDR3 is CASSQDAGTGNYGYTF. As DNA, the CDR3 is TGCGCCAGCAGCCAAGACGCCGGGACAGGGAACTATGGCTACACCTTC.

This chain joins TRBV7-2 and TRBJ2-1, with 10 positions matching TRBD2. The CDR3 extends over 17 amino acids. V lost 6 bases, J lost 3 bases, and 11 bases stayed unmatched. Per germline, CDR1 SGHTA and CDR2 FQGNSA. Here the CDR3 DNA reads TGTGCCAGCAGGCCCCAACCTAGCGGGAGTGACTACAATGAGCAGTTCTTC. Translating gives CASRPQPSGSDYNEQFF.

The chain employs TRBV29-1 and TRBJ2-2; D gene unclear. Germline CDR1 reads SQVTM; CDR2 reads ANQGSEA. Between the trimmed V and J ends, which lost 6 bases and 3 bases, there was a span of 2 bases. The CDR3 loop spans 10 amino acids. The CDR3 DNA sequence: TGCAGCGTCGACACCGGGGAGCTGTTTTTT. Encoded protein: CSVDTGELFF.

This clone has more than one count but fewer than ten. The chain uses TRBV7-8 and TRBJ2-5; 9 bases line up with TRBD2. Trimming cost V 2 bases and J 1 base; bases outside gene matches: 5. Germline V gives CDR1 SGHVS, CDR2 FQNEAQ. This CDR3 has 16 amino acids. The CDR3 sequence is CASSLLAGSPQETQYF. In nucleotides, the CDR3 is TGTGCCAGCAGCTTACTAGCGGGGAGCCCCCAAGAGACCCAGTACTTC.

The table lists this clone with a count of one. This sequence joins TRBV25-1 and TRBJ2-5; 7 bases align to TRBD1. This CDR3 region has 15 residues. The V gene end was trimmed by 2 bases and the J gene end by 2 bases; junction bases not matched to a gene: 5. Germline CDR1 reads MGHDK; CDR2 reads SYGVNS. The CDR3 sequence is CASSETGDPQETQYF. The DNA for the CDR3 is TGTGCCAGCAGTGAAACAGGGGATCCACAAGAGACCCAGTACTTC.

The chain links TRBV23-1 to TRBJ2-1, with TRBD2 identical over 9 bases. TRBV23-1 is labeled an ORF, and its function is uncertain. J was trimmed by 7 bases and V by 0 bases; bases with no gene match: 10. This CDR3 spans 17 amino acids. DNA for the CDR3: TGCGCCAGCAGTCAATCTGGGCGCGGGAGGGCCTGGAATGAGCAGTTCTTC. Protein: CASSQSGRGRAWNEQFF.

The chain uses TRBV19 and TRBJ1-5; no firm D call. This CDR3 has 13 amino acids. The V end lost 7 bases, the J end lost 3 bases, and 10 bases lay between the germline ends. The germline V gene encodes CDR1 LNHDA and CDR2 SQIVND (reference sequence). Written as DNA, the CDR3 is TGTGCCAGTAAGGGAGGAAACAATCAGCCCCAGCATTTT. Translated: CASKGGNNQPQHF.

J is TRBJ2-7 and V is TRBV18; D is possibly TRBD1 (5 bases). The V gene's germline CDR1 is KGHSH and CDR2 LQKENI. Trimming removed 1 base from V and 6 bases from J, with 10 bases in between. The CDR3 is 13 amino acids. In DNA form, the CDR3 reads TGTGCCAGCTCACCACGGAAGGGGTGCGAGCAGTACGTC. Its translation is CASSPRKGCEQYV.

The chain is built from TRBV18 and TRBJ2-7; 11 nucleotides agree with TRBD2. CDR1 is KGHSH and CDR2 is LQKENI in the germline V gene. The CDR3 extends over 14 amino acids. After removal of 3 bases from V and 5 bases from J, the junction contained 3 bases not matched to a gene. CDR3 amino acids: CASSPTSGEDEQYF. The CDR3 region has the DNA TGTGCCAGCTCACCGACTAGCGGGGAGGACGAGCAGTACTTC.

The chain recombines TRBV29-1 with TRBJ1-2; 12 bases align to TRBD1. This CDR3 has 15 residues. V was pared by 6 bases and J by 0 bases, with 5 bases of the junction left unmatched. Germline V lookup: CDR1 SQVTM, CDR2 ANQGSEA. The CDR3 loop reads CSVRDRGRSNYGYTF. CDR3 DNA: TGCAGCGTGAGGGACAGGGGGCGATCTAACTATGGCTACACCTTC.

This rearrangement joins TRBV29-1 to TRBJ1-4; 7 bases are shared with TRBD1. The CDR3 covers 13 residues. Germline CDR1 and CDR2: SQVTM and ANQGSEA. Trimming cost V 7 bases and J 5 bases; bases outside gene matches: 7. The CDR3 sequence: CSGGQQRNEKLFF. CDR3 DNA sequence: TGCAGCGGGGGACAGCAAAGGAATGAAAAACTGTTTTTT. Drawing the rest from reference TRBV29-1 and TRBJ1-4, the complete variable domain is SAVISQKPSRDICQRGTSLTIQCQVDSQVTMMFWYRQQPGQSLTLIATANQGSEATYESGFVIDKFPISRPNLTFSTLTVSNMSPEDSSIYLCSGGQQRNEKLFFGSGTQLSVL.

In its sample, this clone was seen a few times. This chain joins TRBV6-2 or TRBV6-3 and TRBJ1-1, with D possibly being TRBD1 (6 bases). V was trimmed by 6 bases and J by 0 bases, leaving 14 bases between them. The CDR3 covers 15 residues. Germline assignment: CDR1 MNHEY and CDR2 SVGEGT. The CDR3 DNA sequence: TGTGCCAGCAGCCCTCAGGGGACGGTGAACACTGAAGCTTTCTTT. Translation gives CASSPQGTVNTEAFF.

The chain is built from TRBV5-8 and TRBJ1-2; the match to TRBD1 covers 9 bases. CDR1 and CDR2 (germline): SGHTS, YDEGEE. The CDR3 runs 13 residues. The J segment lost 4 bases and the V segment lost 5 bases, leaving 3 bases of the junction unmatched. CDR3 amino acids: CASRQTGGYGYTF. The CDR3 bases are TGTGCCAGCAGACAGACAGGGGGCTATGGCTACACCTTC.

The CDR3, as DNA: TGTGCCAGCAGTGAACCCCACTACGACAGGGAAAAACTGTTTTTT. It codes for CASSEPHYDREKLFF. The chain carries TRBV25-1 and TRBJ1-4; weak D call: TRBD1 (6 bases). The CDR3 spans 15 residues. With 2 bases removed from V and 8 bases from J, the gap between germline ends came to 15 bases. Germline lookup yields CDR1 MGHDK and CDR2 SYGVNS.

The chain carries TRBV4-1 and TRBJ2-2; 8 nucleotides match TRBD2. CDR3 size: 16 residues. Germline V gene data show CDR1 as MGHRA and CDR2 as YSYEKL. V was pared by 7 bases and J by 5 bases, with 12 bases of the junction left unmatched. CDR3 nucleotides: TGCGCCAGCACATTCACTAGCGGAGTAGAGACCGGGGAGCTGTTTTTT. Amino acids: CASTFTSGVETGELFF.

V gene TRBV6-5 combines with J gene TRBJ2-5, with 8 bases aligning to TRBD1. The ends lost 6 bases at V and 5 bases at J; junction bases unmatched: 5. The CDR3 sequence is 13 residues long. Germline assignment: CDR1 MNHEY and CDR2 SVGAGI. The CDR3 nucleotides are TGTGCCAGCAGCGACAGGGGTCGGGAGACCCAGTACTTC. Protein: CASSDRGRETQYF.

V gene TRBV29-1 combines with J gene TRBJ2-3, with D possibly being TRBD1 (5 bases). Germline loops: CDR1 SQVTM, CDR2 ANQGSEA. Trimming removed 4 bases from V and 0 bases from J, with 8 bases in between. The CDR3 has 13 residues. CDR3 DNA sequence: TGCAGCGTTGGACAGTTTAGCACAGATACGCAGTATTTT. Translated: CSVGQFSTDTQYF.

The V call is TRBV6-5, the J call TRBJ1-2, with D unresolved. CDR1 MNHEY and CDR2 SVGAGI come from the germline V gene. CDR3 size: 12 residues. Trimming pared 8 bases from V and 6 bases from J, leaving 13 bases between. As DNA, the CDR3 is TGTGCCAGCTCCAGCGGGGATGATGGCTACACCTTC. Amino acid sequence: CASSSGDDGYTF.

This chain connects TRBV7-9 to TRBJ2-3; possibly TRBD2 for D (5 bases). The length of the CDR3 is 12 residues. V shed 5 bases and J shed 8 bases, with 11 bases lying between them. Germline-derived CDR1 and CDR2 are SEHNR and FQNEAQ (reference sequence). The CDR3 reads CASSRTPGTQYF. In DNA form, the CDR3 reads TGTGCCAGCAGCCGGACTCCCGGTACGCAGTATTTT. The full variable domain, with the rest looked up from reference TRBV7-9 and TRBJ2-3, is DTGVSQNPRHKITKRGQNVTFRCDPISEHNRLYWYRQTLGQGPEFLTYFQNEAQLEKSRLLSDRFSAERPKGSFSTLEIQRTEQGDSAMYLCASSRTPGTQYFGPGTRLTVL.

The rearrangement uses TRBV2 and TRBJ2-5, with TRBD2 matching 7 bases. Germline values: CDR1 SNHLY, CDR2 FYNNEI. This CDR3 has 16 amino acids. The ends lost 4 bases at V and 5 bases at J; junction bases unmatched: 13. The CDR3: CASSAWYLADRETQYF. DNA of the CDR3: TGTGCCAGCAGTGCCTGGTACCTAGCGGACCGGGAGACCCAGTACTTC.

As concerns this clone: Other DNA sequences within the sample encode an identical CDR3. The chain is built from TRBV6-5 and TRBJ1-2; 7 bases align to TRBD1. With V trimmed by 0 bases and J by 1 base, 5 bases remained unmatched. Germline V lookup: CDR1 MNHEY, CDR2 SVGAGI. The CDR3 totals 16 residues. The DNA of the CDR3 is TGTGCCAGCAGTTACTCCCGGACAGGAGGTAACTATGGCTACACCTTC. It translates to CASSYSRTGGNYGYTF.

In this sample, this clone turned up once. The CDR3 sequence is CASSPPQSPNEKLFF. The CDR3 DNA reads TGTGCCAGCTCACCCCCCCAGTCTCCTAATGAAAAACTGTTTTTT. V usage is TRBV18 and J usage is TRBJ1-4; D remains unclear. The germline CDR1 and CDR2 sequences are KGHSH and LQKENI. V was cut by 3 bases and J by 3 bases, with 11 bases left in between. The CDR3 has 15 amino acids.

The count of this clone is one. The chain links TRBV15 to TRBJ1-5; a possible D gene is TRBD1 (5 bases). The length of the CDR3 is 15 residues. CDR1 is LNHNV and CDR2 is YYDKDF in the germline V gene (reference sequence). Trimming pared 0 bases from V and 5 bases from J, leaving 11 bases between. The chain's CDR3 is CATSREPWGDQPQHF. The CDR3, as DNA: TGTGCCACCAGCAGAGAGCCCTGGGGCGATCAGCCCCAGCATTTT.